This TCR beta chain was captured in a study of blood T cell repertoires in COVID-19. Whole-study context: The samples span acute and convalescent COVID-19 from the United States, Italy and Spain. The cDNA or gDNA used as material had been derived from T cells, B-cell-depleted T cells, or PBMCs.

As originally analysed: Reference gene primers were amplified, and this amplification served to estimate nucleated cell counts. Profiled with immunoSEQ multiplex PCR; TCRdb holds only in-frame clones, not every one. V and J calls and clone size come straight from that table; D and trimming were deduced from the DNA. The top ten hold 2.5% to 4% of the sample, which has about 160,000 clones, 70% to 90% seen once. Germline trimming cut 5 bases from V and 9 bases from J; bases unmatched to any gene: 19. This CDR3 contains 17 residues. Germline V gene sequence: CDR1 SGHAT, CDR2 FQNNGV. The source of this sequence is a man aged 65 to 79 with acute or convalescent COVID-19. The sequenced sample consisted of peripheral blood. The rearrangement uses TRBV11-2 and TRBJ2-4, with TRBD2 matching 7 bases. CDR3 sequence reads: CASSMTEAWAGDTIQYF. The CDR3 DNA reads TGTGCCAGCAGCATGACGGAGGCTTGGGCGGGAGATACCATTCAGTACTTC.